This is a list of T cell receptor beta chains from one sample in a study of T cells in Graves' hyperthyroidism and ophthalmopathy. TCRdb passed the multiplex PCR reads through MiXCR, listing each CDR3 protein once. The sample lists around 400,000 distinct CDR3 sequences, over 12% occurring once. Sequencing was done on a sample of blood. The receptor set was obtained from a woman aged 55 to 70 with Graves' ophthalmopathy. Each CDR3 is given without its conserved first and last residue. Fields, in order: V gene, D gene, CDR3 protein. D genes are given only for firm matches.

>TRBV7-2|NA
ASSLRGTEAF
>TRBV28|TRBD2
ASSNLGLAGLNEQF
>TRBV6-2/TRBV6-3|NA
ASSSMGTNEKLF
>TRBV20-1|TRBD2
SARPPREVHNEQF
>TRBV2|TRBD2
ASRTRRGGRNEQF
>TRBV4-1|NA
ASSQDPGRLYGNTIY
>TRBV19|TRBD2
ASSRGGSEDGDTQY
>TRBV7-9|NA
ASSLLGGEMKF
>TRBV6-1|TRBD2
ASSERTSGGYTGELF
>TRBV6-1|NA
AREGGTGTPYEQY
>TRBV6-1|NA
ASSEYETQETQY
>TRBV7-2|NA
ASSSTINEQF
>TRBV5-6|NA
ASSPQGSHEQF
>TRBV7-2|NA
ASSFPGGTQY
>TRBV6-1|NA
ASSHSAQGSTDTQY
>TRBV10-3|NA
PVGHYGYT
>TRBV18|NA
ASSPGRGDGGTEAF
>TRBV6-1|NA
ASSSRAQLYEQY
>TRBV19|TRBD2
ASSGRVDEQF
>TRBV12-3/TRBV12-4|NA
ASSLRERNTEAF
>TRBV4-1|NA
ASSQVSTTHEQF
>TRBV11-2|NA
ASSLVRAGELF
>TRBV24-1|TRBD1
ATRDRVTDTQY
>TRBV5-1|NA
ASSPTWGRDEQF
>TRBV6-1|NA
ASRPRFTDTQY
>TRBV6-1|TRBD2
ASSQRVGRAGDTQY
>TRBV7-3|TRBD1
ASSPGQGRTDTQY
>TRBV2|NA
ASSERDTQY
>TRBV2|NA
ASSEGGRGTDTQY
>TRBV14|TRBD1
ASMGQSNTGELF
>TRBV3-1|NA
ASSPVQGGKLF
>TRBV12-3/TRBV12-4|NA
ASSPRRQTYEQY
>TRBV28|NA
ASILEAERTEAF
>TRBV6-1|NA
ASRGLTGLSYNEQF
>TRBV11-2|NA
ASSLERGSPLH
>TRBV28|NA
ASSLFVTGPSYEQY
>TRBV28|NA
ASRDTSYEQY
>TRBV5-1|NA
ASRSNSSGLYPRPDYEQY
>TRBV2|NA
ASSEPSSYEQY
>TRBV20-1|TRBD1
SAREGGQGTWDTQY
>TRBV12-3/TRBV12-4|TRBD2
ASSLSGGRYEQY
>TRBV28|TRBD2
ASSFSGGSEQY
>TRBV20-1|TRBD2
SATSGRAGLTDTQY
>TRBV29-1|TRBD2
SVGLAGVDYNEQF
>TRBV5-6|NA
ASSLGEPETQY
>TRBV18|NA
ASSPAPGNQPQH
>TRBV7-8|NA
ASSLALGGRGYGYT
>TRBV18|NA
ASSPGSSMGAEKLF
>TRBV7-9|TRBD2
ASSLVGTSDQETQY
>TRBV30|TRBD1
AWTPGQGGEKLF
>TRBV12-3/TRBV12-4|NA
ASSLTGRLGANVLT
>TRBV28|NA
ASSSLRQGSTLYGYT
>TRBV6-5|NA
ASSYSDGAARGYT
>TRBV7-3|TRBD2
ASSPNPGTSGRFGGELF
>TRBV12-3/TRBV12-4|TRBD1
ASSFRDRGLYEQY
>TRBV12-3/TRBV12-4|TRBD2
ASRRTRTSAGIDEQF
>TRBV11-2|TRBD1
ASSLAHRGRFIETQY